Listed here are 13 T cell receptor beta chains from one sample, sequenced in a study of cytomegalovirus exposure and HLA in healthy donors. TCRdb keeps only in-frame clones here, not all; method: immunoSEQ multiplex PCR. The sample carries roughly 270,000 clones, around 87% recorded once. Sequencing was carried out using PBMCs. The receptor set was obtained from a woman younger than 35 in good health and CMV-seronegative.

The J gene is TRBJ2-3, the V gene TRBV27; 8 bases match TRBD1. The V gene's germline CDR1 is MNHEY and CDR2 SMNVEV (reference sequence). The CDR3 loop spans 15 amino acids. V lost 4 bases, J lost 5 bases, and 8 bases stayed unmatched. This chain's CDR3 is CASSSRDRTLDTQYF. The CDR3 DNA reads as TGTGCCAGCAGTTCCCGGGACAGGACCCTAGATACGCAGTATTTT.

Here the CDR3 DNA reads TGCAGCGTTGAACACAGGGGGCAGGACACCGGGGAGCTGTTTTTT. Translation gives CSVEHRGQDTGELFF. This chain links TRBV29-1 with TRBJ2-2, with 9 bases that match TRBD1. V lost 2 bases to trimming and J lost 3 bases; unmatched junction nucleotides: 4. CDR1 SQVTM and CDR2 ANQGSEA come from the germline V gene. This CDR3 is 15 amino acids long.

The J gene is TRBJ2-3, the V gene TRBV28, with a possible D match to TRBD1 (6 bases). Germline-derived CDR1 and CDR2 are MDHEN and SYDVKM. V was trimmed by 4 bases and J by 1 base, leaving 12 bases between them. The CDR3 covers 15 residues. Written as DNA, the CDR3 is TGTGCCAGCAGTTACCGGGACATAGGCACAGATACGCAGTATTTT. Translated: CASSYRDIGTDTQYF.

This clone appeared once. A read error may produce the germline difference seen at one junction end. This chain joins TRBV7-7 and TRBJ2-5; TRBD2 matches 7 bases. The CDR3 is 14 residues long. Germline V gene lookup returns CDR1 SSHAT and CDR2 FNYEAQ (reference sequence). The CDR3 here is CASSWGTNQETQYF. DNA for the CDR3: TGTGCTAGCAGCTGGGGGACTAACCAAGAGACCCAGTACTTC. The whole variable domain, filled in from reference TRBV7-7 and TRBJ2-5, reads GAGVSQSPRYKVTKRGQDVTLRCDPISSHATLYWYQQALGQGPEFLTYFNYEAQPDKSGLPSDRFSAERPEGSISTLTIQRTEQRDSAMYRCASSWGTNQETQYFGPGTRLLVL.

This chain links TRBV30 with TRBJ2-1, with 8 bases identical to TRBD2. Germline trimming cut 0 bases from V and 2 bases from J; bases unmatched to any gene: 3. The CDR3 consists of 15 residues. Germline values: CDR1 GTSNPN, CDR2 SVGIG (reference sequence). The CDR3 nucleotides read TGTGCCTGGAGTGTACCGGGAGGGCCCTACAATGAGCAGTTCTTC. This codes for CAWSVPGGPYNEQFF.

The chain recombines TRBV28 with TRBJ1-2, with 7 bases lining up with TRBD1. This CDR3 has 11 amino acids. Germline V gene sequence: CDR1 MDHEN, CDR2 SYDVKM. Trimming took 10 bases from V and 5 from J; bases not matched to a gene: 4. CDR3 residues: CATRTGYGYTF. CDR3 bases: TGTGCCACCAGGACAGGTTATGGCTACACCTTC.

The CDR3: CASSVIPVGGRPSTDTQYF. Here the CDR3 DNA reads TGTGCCAGCAGTGTGATTCCCGTTGGTGGGAGGCCTAGCACAGATACGCAGTATTTT. The V call is TRBV2, the J call TRBJ2-3, with a tentative D call TRBD2 (6 bases). Germline V lookup: CDR1 SNHLY, CDR2 FYNNEI. CDR3 length equals 19 residues. The V end lost 4 bases, the J end lost 0 bases, and 23 bases lay between the germline ends.

This clone was picked up one time. V gene TRBV28 combines with J gene TRBJ2-6, with a weak D call TRBD1 (5 bases). Germline loops: CDR1 MDHEN, CDR2 SYDVKM. V was shortened by 3 bases and J by 0 bases, with 15 bases between the two germline ends. The CDR3 extends over 18 amino acids. CDR3 region: CASSFTQGRISGANVLTF. CDR3 nucleotides: TGTGCCAGCAGTTTTACTCAGGGTCGAATCTCTGGGGCCAACGTCCTGACTTTC.

This clone was seen only once. The chain couples TRBV27 to TRBJ1-4, with D unclear. Germline CDR1 and CDR2: MNHEY and SMNVEV (reference sequence). The CDR3 extends over 11 amino acids. V gave up 7 bases and J gave up 7 bases, with 7 bases separating them. The CDR3: CASTSGEKLFF. In nucleotides, the CDR3 is TGTGCCAGCACCTCGGGTGAAAAACTGTTTTTT. Complete variable domain (other parts from reference TRBV27 and TRBJ1-4): EAQVTQNPRYLITVTGKKLTVTCSQNMNHEYMSWYRQDPGLGLRQIYYSMNVEVTDKGDVPEGYKVSRKEKRNFPLILESPSPNQTSLYFCASTSGEKLFFGSGTQLSVL.

The V and J genes are TRBV27 and TRBJ1-1, with D possibly TRBD1 on 6 matching bases. Germline CDR1 and CDR2: MNHEY and SMNVEV (reference sequence). Trimming left V 4 bases short and J 1 base short, with 13 bases between. This CDR3 contains 15 residues. CDR3 bases: TGTGCCAGCAGTTACCAACAGGGCCCGAACACTGAAGCTTTCTTT. Encoded protein: CASSYQQGPNTEAFF.

The V and J genes are TRBV2 and TRBJ2-7; 9 bases map to TRBD1. CDR1 and CDR2 (germline): SNHLY, FYNNEI. J was trimmed by 3 bases and V by 1 base; bases with no gene match: 1. This CDR3 region has 14 residues. DNA for the CDR3: TGTGCCAGCAGTGAAGGGACAGGGGACTACGAGCAGTACTTC. Its translation: CASSEGTGDYEQYF.

CDR3 sequence reads: CASSQVRGNQGELFF. CDR3 sequence (DNA): TGCGCCAGCAGCCAAGTCAGGGGAAACCAGGGGGAGCTGTTTTTT. J is TRBJ2-2 and V is TRBV4-3, with a weak D call TRBD1 (6 bases). Deletions cut 1 base from V and 8 bases from J, with 14 bases between. The CDR3 has 15 residues. In germline, CDR1 is LGHNA, CDR2 YSLEER.

The chain links TRBV2 to TRBJ2-1; TRBD2 matches at 9 bases. Germline V gene sequence: CDR1 SNHLY, CDR2 FYNNEI. Germline trimming cut 0 bases from V and 6 bases from J; bases unmatched to any gene: 12. The CDR3 is made up of 18 amino acids. Here the CDR3 reads CASSEAVVWTSVFNEQFF. In DNA, the CDR3 is TGTGCCAGCAGTGAAGCGGTCGTATGGACTAGCGTTTTCAATGAGCAGTTCTTC.